The 32 T cell receptor beta chains reported below all come from one sample, sequenced in a study of T cell changes during pregnancy in multiple sclerosis. Produced via immunoSEQ multiplex PCR; TCRdb's table is partial and in-frame only. The sample shows around 56,000 clones, about nine tenths of them seen only once. The sample in question was peripheral blood, obtained after pregnancy. These receptors originate from a female donor with multiple sclerosis, enrolled in a pregnancy study.

The CDR3 region has the DNA TGTGCCAGCAGCCTTCAGCCCCCAACTACCCCCTACGAGCAGTACTTC. Encoded protein: CASSLQPPTTPYEQYF. The chain has TRBV7-2 and TRBJ2-7; D remains unclear. V was cut by 5 bases and J by 2 bases, with 19 bases left in between. The CDR3 sequence is 16 residues long. In germline, CDR1 is SGHTA, CDR2 FQGNSA. The whole variable domain, filled in from reference TRBV7-2 and TRBJ2-7, reads GAGVSQSPSNKVTEKGKDVELRCDPISGHTALYWYRQSLGQGLEFLIYFQGNSAPDKSGLPSDRFSAERTGGSVSTLTIQRTQQEDSAVYLCASSLQPPTTPYEQYFGPGTRLTVT.

The chain is built from TRBV10-1 and TRBJ1-1; D ambiguous. The CDR3 has 13 residues. The V gene's germline CDR1 is WNHNN and CDR2 SYGVQD (reference sequence). Trimming cost V 6 bases and J 2 bases, with 10 bases left between them. CDR3 amino acids: CASRLALNTEAFF. DNA for the CDR3: TGCGCCAGCAGACTTGCTCTAAACACTGAAGCTTTCTTT.

The V call is TRBV5-4, the J call TRBJ2-1, with a tentative D call TRBD1 (5 bases). Germline assignment: CDR1 SGHNT and CDR2 YYREEE (reference sequence). V was cut by 4 bases and J by 6 bases, with 8 bases left in between. The CDR3 length is 12 residues. The CDR3 bases are TGTGCCAGCAGCCCCGACAGCAATGAGCAGTTCTTC. Amino acid sequence: CASSPDSNEQFF.

The J gene is TRBJ2-1, the V gene TRBV9, with TRBD2 identical over 12 bases. J gave up 8 bases and V 4 bases, and 7 bases lay outside the gene matches. The germline CDR1 and CDR2 sequences are SGDLS and YYNGEE. The CDR3 totals 15 residues. CDR3 nucleotides: TGTGCCAGCAGCCTCCGACTAGCGGGGGACGATGAGCAGTTCTTC. Amino acids: CASSLRLAGDDEQFF.

The chain uses TRBV7-2 and TRBJ2-5, with 9 positions matching TRBD1. Germline V gene sequence: CDR1 SGHTA, CDR2 FQGNSA. There are 14 residues in the CDR3. Losses at the gene ends were 3 bases for V and 4 bases for J; bases not matched to a gene: 3. For the CDR3, the DNA is TGTGCCAGCAGCTTGGGGGGACAGGGAGAGACCCAGTACTTC. Its protein is CASSLGGQGETQYF.

The chain carries TRBV18 and TRBJ1-6, with TRBD1 matching over 7 bases. The germline V gene has CDR1 KGHSH and CDR2 LQKENI. The CDR3 runs 15 residues. V shed 3 bases and J 6 bases; nucleotides not matched to a gene: 5. The CDR3, as DNA: TGTGCCAGCTCACCGACCAGGGGGATTAATTCACCCCTCCACTTT. Its translation is CASSPTRGINSPLHF.

J is TRBJ2-3 and V is TRBV6-4; D is unclear. The germline V gene encodes CDR1 MRHNA and CDR2 SNTAGT. The CDR3 loop spans 13 amino acids. Trimming shortened V by 4 bases and J by 2 bases, and 7 bases separated the two germline ends. CDR3 sequence reads: CASSGGDTDTQYF. In nucleotides, the CDR3 is TGTGCCAGCAGTGGCGGAGACACAGATACGCAGTATTTT.

This clone has just one count. The rearrangement links TRBV5-5 to TRBJ1-2; D is unresolved. Germline CDR1 reads SGHKS; CDR2 reads YYEKEE (reference sequence). There are 15 residues in the CDR3. V lost 2 bases and J lost 0, with 11 bases in between. DNA for the CDR3: TGTGCCAGCAGCTTAATTTTCCAGGCTAACTATGGCTACACCTTC. This encodes CASSLIFQANYGYTF.

The chain combines TRBV20-1 with TRBJ2-7; D is undetermined. The CDR3 totals 11 residues. V was clipped by 2 bases and J by 3 bases, with 5 bases between them. Germline V lookup: CDR1 DFQATT, CDR2 SNEGSKA (reference sequence). CDR3 sequence reads: CSARWLYEQYF. For the CDR3, the DNA is TGCAGTGCTAGATGGCTCTACGAGCAGTACTTC.

The rearrangement links TRBV6-1 to TRBJ1-2; no clear D gene. The CDR3 totals 12 residues. Germline loops: CDR1 MNHNS, CDR2 SASEGT. V was clipped by 0 bases and J by 7 bases, with 6 bases between them. In DNA, the CDR3 is TGTGCCAGCAGTGAAGCGCACGGTGGCTACACCTTC. Protein: CASSEAHGGYTF.

V usage is TRBV7-9 and J usage is TRBJ1-4; possibly TRBD1 for D (6 bases). The ends were cut back, 3 bases at V and 0 bases at J, with 14 bases in the middle. Germline V gives CDR1 SEHNR, CDR2 FQNEAQ (reference sequence). This CDR3 is 17 amino acids long. CDR3 coding DNA: TGTGCCAGCAGCTTTCTCGACAGGCCTGCAACTAATGAAAAACTGTTTTTT. As protein: CASSFLDRPATNEKLFF.

This chain connects TRBV9 to TRBJ1-1, with a possible D match to TRBD1 (5 bases). The V gene lost 2 bases and the J gene lost 5 bases, with 16 bases spanning the gap. The length of the CDR3 is 15 residues. Per the germline V gene, CDR1 is SGDLS and CDR2 is YYNGEE. In nucleotides, the CDR3 is TGTGCCAGCAGCGTCTTCGCCCGGGAGGGGACTGAAGCTTTCTTT. Amino acids: CASSVFAREGTEAFF.

This clone was seen only once. The chain uses TRBV2 and TRBJ1-4, with 8 positions matching TRBD1. J was trimmed by 4 bases and V by 5 bases; bases with no gene match: 6. This CDR3 is 15 amino acids long. Looked up from germline, CDR1 is SNHLY and CDR2 is FYNNEI. The CDR3: CASSPGTGFNEKLFF. CDR3 DNA: TGTGCCAGCAGTCCCGGGACAGGCTTTAATGAAAAACTGTTTTTT.

This chain joins TRBV19 and TRBJ2-5; perhaps TRBD2 as D (5 bases). This CDR3 is built from 11 residues. Trimming took off 10 bases at V and 5 bases at J, with 11 bases between the two ends. CDR1 LNHDA and CDR2 SQIVND come from the germline V gene (reference sequence). The CDR3 is CATTRGETQYF. The CDR3 coding sequence is TGTGCCACCACACGCGGGGAGACCCAGTACTTC. Drawing the rest from reference TRBV19 and TRBJ2-5, the complete variable domain is DGGITQSPKYLFRKEGQNVTLSCEQNLNHDAMYWYRQDPGQGLRLIYYSQIVNDFQKGDIAEGYSVSREKKESFPLTVTSAQKNPTAFYLCATTRGETQYFGPGTRLLVL.

The count of this clone is one. The chain employs TRBV6-6 and TRBJ2-7, with 7 nucleotides matching TRBD1. Germline values: CDR1 MNHNY, CDR2 SVGAGI (reference sequence). The ends lost 7 bases at V and 5 bases at J; junction bases unmatched: 11. CDR3 length: 14 residues. CDR3 amino acids: CASKSARGYNEQYF. The CDR3 nucleotides are TGTGCCAGCAAGTCGGCCAGGGGGTATAACGAGCAGTACTTC.

In the case of this clone: The same CDR3 can be traced to other DNA sequences in this sample. V is TRBV29-1 and J is TRBJ2-5; possibly TRBD2 for D (5 bases). Germline V gives CDR1 SQVTM, CDR2 ANQGSEA. The CDR3 length is 13 residues. V lost 6 bases to trimming and J lost 4 bases, with 15 bases between them. CDR3 nucleotides: TGCAGCGTGCAACGTGGAGGTAGAGAGACCCAGTACTTC. Its protein is CSVQRGGRETQYF.

This sequence joins TRBV5-1 and TRBJ1-4; 8 bases are a match to TRBD1. V dropped 4 bases and J dropped 6; count of bases not matched to a gene: 8. The CDR3 runs 15 residues. Looked up from germline, CDR1 is SGHRS and CDR2 is YFSETQ. The CDR3 region has the DNA TGCGCCAGCAGCCCCACGTCAGGGGGCGATGAAAAACTGTTTTTT. Translating gives CASSPTSGGDEKLFF.

The chain couples TRBV19 to TRBJ1-1, with a tentative D call TRBD1 (5 bases). Germline loops: CDR1 LNHDA, CDR2 SQIVND (reference sequence). Deletions cut 3 bases from V and 2 bases from J, with 7 bases between. The CDR3 covers 13 residues. The CDR3 sequence: CASSMGGNTEAFF. DNA for the CDR3: TGTGCCAGTAGTATGGGGGGAAACACTGAAGCTTTCTTT.

This clone appeared once. The V gene is TRBV6-6, the J gene TRBJ1-5; possible D gene TRBD1, 6 bases. The CDR3 sequence is 12 residues long. Trimming left V 8 bases short and J 4 bases short, with 9 bases between. CDR1 is MNHNY and CDR2 is SVGAGI in the germline V gene (reference sequence). This CDR3 reads CASRQGNQPQHF. CDR3 sequence (DNA): TGTGCCAGCCGGCAGGGGAATCAGCCCCAGCATTTT.

This chain uses TRBV4-1 with TRBJ1-2; D might be TRBD1 (6 bases). The CDR3 has 17 amino acids. V was clipped by 0 bases and J by 5 bases, with 19 bases between them. Germline-derived CDR1 and CDR2 are MGHRA and YSYEKL. The CDR3: CASSQDLGTGKSYGYTF. The CDR3 coding sequence is TGCGCCAGCAGCCAAGATCTCGGTACAGGGAAGTCTTATGGCTACACCTTC.

The chain recombines TRBV6-6 with TRBJ1-1, with 9 nucleotides matching TRBD1. The CDR3 is 13 amino acids. The V and J ends lost 4 bases and 4 bases, in that order; junction bases with no gene match: 1. The germline gives CDR1 MNHNY, CDR2 SVGAGI (reference sequence). CDR3 loop: CASSWTGVTEAFF. The CDR3 DNA reads TGTGCCAGCAGTTGGACAGGGGTCACTGAAGCTTTCTTT.

V is TRBV7-8 and J is TRBJ1-1; unclear D gene. Germline V CDR1 and CDR2: SGHVS, FQNEAQ. The CDR3 contains 14 residues. Trimming took 8 bases from V and 1 from J, leaving 14 bases between them. The CDR3 sequence: CASRLRATNTEAFF. In DNA form, the CDR3 reads TGTGCCAGCCGACTTCGAGCGACGAACACTGAAGCTTTCTTT.

Here the CDR3 reads CASSSSPGTGTYEQYF. CDR3 nucleotides: TGTGCCAGCAGCTCCTCCCCCGGGACAGGGACCTACGAGCAGTACTTC. The J gene is TRBJ2-7, the V gene TRBV11-2, with 9 bases aligning to TRBD1. Germline V gives CDR1 SGHAT, CDR2 FQNNGV. The trim removed 4 bases at V and 2 bases at J, leaving 9 bases unmatched. The CDR3 runs to 16 residues.

This chain uses TRBV10-3 with TRBJ2-3; the D gene is possibly TRBD1 (5 bases). The CDR3 consists of 14 residues. Germline CDR1 and CDR2: ENHRY and SYGVKD. The V end lost 5 bases, the J end lost 0 bases, and 9 bases lay between the germline ends. The CDR3 spells CAISRAGSTDTQYF. The CDR3 coding sequence is TGTGCCATCAGTCGGGCAGGGAGCACAGATACGCAGTATTTT.

The rearrangement uses TRBV18 and TRBJ1-1, with D perhaps TRBD1 (5 bases). CDR3 length: 16 residues. The V end lost 2 bases, the J end lost 5 bases, and 18 bases lay between the germline ends. Germline V gene lookup returns CDR1 KGHSH and CDR2 LQKENI. CDR3: CASSPSGSNRGTEAFF. The CDR3, as DNA: TGTGCCAGCTCACCATCCGGGAGTAATAGGGGTACTGAAGCTTTCTTT.

The chain links TRBV29-1 to TRBJ2-2, with a weak D call TRBD1 (6 bases). V shed 5 bases and J shed 2 bases, with 12 bases lying between them. The CDR3 runs to 14 residues. CDR1 SQVTM and CDR2 ANQGSEA come from the germline V gene. The CDR3 loop reads CSVTGQVNTGELFF. CDR3 bases: TGCAGCGTTACGGGACAAGTCAACACCGGGGAGCTGTTTTTT.

The chain couples TRBV21-1 to TRBJ1-1; the table calls TRBD1, which could not be checked here. TRBV21-1 is classified as a pseudogene. The CDR3 is 15 residues long. The CDR3 bases are TGTGCCAGCAGCAAGGTGGTACACCAGAACACTGAAGCTTTCTTT. It specifies CASSKVVHQNTEAFF.

Concerning this clone itself: This CDR3 fails to terminate in the conserved phenylalanine or tryptophan, so it likely reflects a read error. It is unclear where the CDR3 begins or ends on the DNA, so no DNA is shown, and the CDR3 is as TCRdb lists it. This chain links TRBV7-5 with TRBJ1-4; no check of the table's D call, TRBD1, against the DNA was made. TRBV7-5 is tagged as a pseudogene. The CDR3 has 10 residues if both end residues are counted. CDR3 protein: CARSLTKKRG.

The chain is built from TRBV7-3 and TRBJ2-1; D may be TRBD2 (6 bases). V lost 2 bases, J lost 2 bases, and 10 bases lay in between. The CDR3 loop spans 15 amino acids. Germline V gene data show CDR1 as SGHTA and CDR2 as FQGTGA. DNA of the CDR3: TGTGCCAGCAGCTTAGGGACTCCAGCCTACAATGAGCAGTTCTTC. It translates to CASSLGTPAYNEQFF.

This clone appeared a single time. The gene calls are TRBV7-9 and TRBJ1-5; tentative D call: TRBD1 (5 bases). Germline CDR1 and CDR2: SEHNR and FQNEAQ (reference sequence). V lost 0 bases and J lost 2, with 8 bases in between. The CDR3 length is 15 residues. CDR3 protein: CASSLAGAGNQPQHF. CDR3 sequence (DNA): TGTGCCAGCAGCTTAGCAGGGGCTGGCAATCAGCCCCAGCATTTT. Based on the CDR3 plus reference TRBV7-9 and TRBJ1-5, the full variable domain is DTGVSQNPRHKITKRGQNVTFRCDPISEHNRLYWYRQTLGQGPEFLTYFQNEAQLEKSRLLSDRFSAERPKGSFSTLEIQRTEQGDSAMYLCASSLAGAGNQPQHFGDGTRLSIL.

The chain couples TRBV10-2 to TRBJ1-2; TRBD1 matches 7 bases. The CDR3 has 12 residues. The germline V gene has CDR1 WSHSY and CDR2 SAAADI. With V trimmed by 6 bases and J by 8 bases, 6 bases remained unmatched. CDR3 sequence (DNA): TGCGCCAGCAGGGGGGACAGCATAGGCTACACCTTC. Amino acids: CASRGDSIGYTF.

This sequence joins TRBV4-1 and TRBJ1-2; D is unclear. The CDR3 runs 12 residues. The ends were cut back, 0 bases at V and 8 bases at J, with 7 bases in the middle. CDR1 is MGHRA, CDR2 YSYEKL, per germline. The CDR3 here is CASSQDHWGYTF. The CDR3 region has the DNA TGCGCCAGCAGCCAAGACCACTGGGGCTACACCTTC.